This T cell receptor (beta chain) was sequenced for a study of cytomegalovirus exposure and HLA in healthy donors. The CDR3 spans 14 residues. The trim removed 0 bases at V and 7 bases at J, leaving 5 bases unmatched. The germline V gene encodes CDR1 SGHRS and CDR2 YFSETQ. PCR was performed using 60 Vbeta and 13 Jbeta primers. Data came from immunoSEQ multiplex PCR; TCRdb stores just in-frame clones and leaves some out. Of tens of thousands of clones detected, 76% appear once; the ten largest clones hold around 1.4%. The source material was PBMCs. This receptor was taken from a male donor in good health and CMV-seronegative. The rearrangement links TRBV5-1 to TRBJ1-2; 8 positions agree with TRBD1. The CDR3 sequence is CASSLAVQGGGYTF. The CDR3 DNA reads TGCGCCAGCAGCTTGGCCGTACAGGGGGGTGGCTACACCTTC.